The clone carrying this TCR beta chain was recorded only once. These data come from a study of blood T cell repertoires in COVID-19. Looking at the study overall: Spain, Italy and the United States supplied samples that represented acute and convalescent COVID-19. In each case, the material was cDNA or gDNA derived from T cells, B-cell-depleted T cells, or PBMCs.

There are 14 residues in the CDR3. Per the germline V gene, CDR1 is SGHTA and CDR2 is FQGTGA. Trimming cost V 5 bases and J 4 bases, with 14 bases left between them. Per the study methods: Amplification from reference gene primers served as the basis for estimated nucleated cell counts. The table came from immunoSEQ multiplex PCR; TCRdb's copy has only in-frame clones and leaves some out. V and J calls and clone size are those listed in that table; D and trimming were worked out from the DNA. Of 71,000 or so clones in the sample, 82% were seen once. V and J are TRBV7-3 and TRBJ1-1; D may be TRBD1 (5 bases). The sequence was obtained from a man aged 50 or older with acute or convalescent COVID-19. The sample was peripheral blood. The CDR3 reads CASSPTLGGTEAFF. The CDR3 region has the DNA TGTGCCAGCAGCCCCACACTGGGGGGCACTGAAGCTTTCTTT. Complete variable domain (other parts from reference TRBV7-3 and TRBJ1-1): GAGVSQTPSNKVTEKGKYVELRCDPISGHTALYWYRQSLGQGPEFLIYFQGTGAADDSGLPNDRFFAVRPEGSVSTLKIQRTERGDSAVYLCASSPTLGGTEAFFGQGTRLTVV.